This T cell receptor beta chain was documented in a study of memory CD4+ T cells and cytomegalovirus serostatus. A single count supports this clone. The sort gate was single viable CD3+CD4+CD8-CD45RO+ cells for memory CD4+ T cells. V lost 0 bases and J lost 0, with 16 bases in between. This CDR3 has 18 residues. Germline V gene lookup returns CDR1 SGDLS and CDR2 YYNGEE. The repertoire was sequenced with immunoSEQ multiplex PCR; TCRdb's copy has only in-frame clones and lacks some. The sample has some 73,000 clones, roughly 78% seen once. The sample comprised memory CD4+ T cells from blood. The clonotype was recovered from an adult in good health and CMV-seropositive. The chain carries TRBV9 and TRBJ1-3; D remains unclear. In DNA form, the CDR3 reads TGTGCCAGCAGCGTAGAGTGGCCAACACGGCACTCTGGAAACACCATATATTTT. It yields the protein CASSVEWPTRHSGNTIYF. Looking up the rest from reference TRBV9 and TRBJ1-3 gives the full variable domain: DSGVTQTPKHLITATGQRVTLRCSPRSGDLSVYWYQQSLDQGLQFLIQYYNGEERAKGNILERFSAQQFPDLHSELNLSSLELGDSALYFCASSVEWPTRHSGNTIYFGEGSWLTVV.